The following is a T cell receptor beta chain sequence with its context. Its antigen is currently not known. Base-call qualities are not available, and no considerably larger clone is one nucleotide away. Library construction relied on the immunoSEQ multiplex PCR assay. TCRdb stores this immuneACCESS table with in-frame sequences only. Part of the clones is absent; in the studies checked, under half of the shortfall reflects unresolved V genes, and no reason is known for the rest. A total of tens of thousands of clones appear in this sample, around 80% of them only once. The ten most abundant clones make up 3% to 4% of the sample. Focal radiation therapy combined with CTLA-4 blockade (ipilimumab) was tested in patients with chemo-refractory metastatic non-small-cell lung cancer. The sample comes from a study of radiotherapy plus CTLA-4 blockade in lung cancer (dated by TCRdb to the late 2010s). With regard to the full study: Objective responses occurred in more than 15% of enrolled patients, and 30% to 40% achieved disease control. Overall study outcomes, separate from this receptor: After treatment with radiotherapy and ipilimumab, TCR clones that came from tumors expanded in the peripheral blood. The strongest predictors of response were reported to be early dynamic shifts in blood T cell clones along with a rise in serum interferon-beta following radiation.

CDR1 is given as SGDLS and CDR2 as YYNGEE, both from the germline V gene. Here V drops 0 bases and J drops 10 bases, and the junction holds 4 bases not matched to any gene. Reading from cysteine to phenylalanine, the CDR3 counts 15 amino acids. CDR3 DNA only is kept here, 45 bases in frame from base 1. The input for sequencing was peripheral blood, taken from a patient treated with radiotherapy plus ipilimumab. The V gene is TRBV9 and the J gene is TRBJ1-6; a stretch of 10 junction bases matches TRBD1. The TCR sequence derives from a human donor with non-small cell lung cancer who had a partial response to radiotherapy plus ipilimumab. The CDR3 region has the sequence CASSVAGQGNSPLHF. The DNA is TGTGCCAGCAGCGTAGCGGGACAGGGGAACTCACCCCTCCACTTT.